This TCR beta chain was recovered during a study of response to subunit inactivated influenza vaccine. Study-wide results and caveats: It was the authors' suggestion that each seasonal influenza vaccination recruits few new T cells.

A note on this clonotype: Its antigen is undetermined.

A single record per CDR3 protein comes from TCRdb applying MiXCR to the RT-PCR reads. The sample lists around 530,000 distinct CDR3 sequences, 15% to 20% occurring once. The CDR3 consists of 16 residues. Trimming at V came to 8 bases and at J to 1 base, leaving 8 bases not matched to a gene. The germline V gene encodes CDR1 KGHDR and CDR2 SFDVKD. The chain has TRBV24-1 and TRBJ2-1, with 9 bases matching TRBD1. The receptor's source is a man in his fifties or sixties who received an inactivated influenza vaccine. Here the sequenced sample was CD4+ T cells sorted from PBMCs, taken around 25 months after vaccination. The CDR3 is CATTMGQGPSYNEQFF. The DNA of the CDR3 is TGTGCCACCACCATGGGACAGGGCCCTTCCTACAATGAGCAGTTCTTC.